The 22 T cell receptor beta chains reported below all come from one sample, sequenced in a study of blood T cell repertoires in COVID-19. Sequenced by immunoSEQ multiplex PCR; TCRdb stores in-frame clones only, minus some. Of about 360,000 clones in the sample, about 88% are singletons; the top ten hold 7.1%. Input material: peripheral blood. The source is a woman aged 55-69 years with COVID-19, enrolled during active disease.

J is TRBJ2-6 and V is TRBV9, with TRBD1 matching 9 bases. The CDR3 has 18 amino acids. Germline CDR1 reads SGDLS; CDR2 reads YYNGEE. Unmatched junction bases numbered 10, after V lost 4 bases and J lost 2 bases. CDR3 DNA: TGTGCCAGCAGCTCCCCCGGGACAGGGCAGGCTGGGGCCAACGTCCTGACTTTC. Encoded protein: CASSSPGTGQAGANVLTF.

This rearrangement joins TRBV4-3 to TRBJ2-7, with D hard to call. Trimming took off 0 bases at V and 1 base at J, with 10 bases between the two ends. Germline assignment: CDR1 LGHNA and CDR2 YSLEER. The CDR3 contains 15 residues. DNA for the CDR3: TGCGCCAGCAGCCAAGAGCCAGGCCGGTCCTACGAGCAGTACTTC. This encodes CASSQEPGRSYEQYF.

The V call is TRBV11-3, the J call TRBJ2-7, with 9 bases matching TRBD1. The trim removed 5 bases at V and 6 bases at J, leaving 5 bases unmatched. Germline V lookup: CDR1 SGHNT, CDR2 YENEEA. The CDR3 is 13 residues long. DNA for the CDR3: TGTGCCAGCAGCCCGGGACAGGGCCGCGAGCAGTACTTC. Protein: CASSPGQGREQYF.

This chain joins TRBV9 and TRBJ2-1, with 7 bases identical to TRBD2. CDR1 is SGDLS and CDR2 is YYNGEE in the germline V gene. This CDR3 is built from 14 residues. Losses at the gene ends were 3 bases for V and 6 bases for J; bases not matched to a gene: 6. CDR3 nucleotide sequence: TGTGCCAGCAGCGATCGACTAGCTAGCAATGAGCAGTTCTTC. Protein: CASSDRLASNEQFF.

The chain employs TRBV2 and TRBJ1-3, with D unclear. Looked up from germline, CDR1 is SNHLY and CDR2 is FYNNEI. This CDR3 comprises 11 residues. V was trimmed by 6 bases and J by 6 bases, leaving 6 bases between them. The DNA of the CDR3 is TGTGCCAGCAGGAGGGAAAACACCATATATTTT. It specifies CASRRENTIYF.

The rearrangement uses TRBV7-3 and TRBJ2-1, with 8 bases fitting TRBD2. CDR3 length: 15 amino acids. Germline lookup yields CDR1 SGHTA and CDR2 FQGTGA. Trimming cost V 4 bases and J 7 bases; bases outside gene matches: 9. CDR3 protein: CASSSDPGGPNEQFF. Here the CDR3 DNA reads TGTGCCAGCAGCTCCGACCCGGGGGGGCCGAATGAGCAGTTCTTC.

This clone was picked up one time. The chain joins TRBV7-9 to TRBJ1-1; D is unclear. The CDR3 has 13 amino acids. V shed 5 bases and J shed 7 bases, with 14 bases lying between them. The V gene's germline CDR1 is SEHNR and CDR2 FQNEAQ (reference sequence). CDR3 sequence reads: CASSHPPRFEAFF. CDR3 bases: TGTGCCAGCAGCCACCCACCCAGATTTGAAGCTTTCTTT.

This clone was seen a single time. V is TRBV12-5 and J is TRBJ1-2, with TRBD1 matching 10 bases. Losses at the gene ends were 6 bases for V and 4 bases for J; bases not matched to a gene: 8. The CDR3 is made up of 15 amino acids. Germline V lookup: CDR1 LGHNT, CDR2 FRNRAP. The CDR3 here is CASGNPGQGTYGYTF. The CDR3 DNA reads TGTGCTAGTGGAAATCCGGGACAGGGGACCTATGGCTACACCTTC.

The chain recombines TRBV27 with TRBJ2-1, with 12 bases lining up with TRBD2. The CDR3 consists of 19 residues. Germline loops: CDR1 MNHEY, CDR2 SMNVEV (reference sequence). V shed 8 bases and J 1 base; nucleotides not matched to a gene: 15. CDR3 DNA: TGTGCCAGCGTAGGGCCCCTAGCGGGGGGGGTTTGGTCCTACAATGAGCAGTTCTTC. It encodes CASVGPLAGGVWSYNEQFF.

The chain couples TRBV7-2 to TRBJ2-7, with D possibly being TRBD1 (6 bases). Germline CDR1 is SGHTA and CDR2 is FQGNSA. The V end lost 5 bases, the J end lost 0 bases, and 20 bases lay between the germline ends. This CDR3 region has 17 residues. CDR3 protein: CASSPTFQGYNSYEQYF. CDR3 coding DNA: TGTGCCAGCAGCCCTACCTTCCAGGGGTACAACTCCTACGAGCAGTACTTC. Looking up the rest from reference TRBV7-2 and TRBJ2-7 gives the full variable domain: GAGVSQSPSNKVTEKGKDVELRCDPISGHTALYWYRQSLGQGLEFLIYFQGNSAPDKSGLPSDRFSAERTGGSVSTLTIQRTQQEDSAVYLCASSPTFQGYNSYEQYFGPGTRLTVT.

In this sample, this clone turned up once. The rearrangement links TRBV15 to TRBJ1-3; tentative D call: TRBD1 (6 bases). With 6 bases removed from V and 2 bases from J, the gap between germline ends came to 11 bases. Germline-derived CDR1 and CDR2 are LNHNV and YYDKDF (reference sequence). This CDR3 has 14 amino acids. Here the CDR3 DNA reads TGTGCCACCAGAACCAGGGGTACTGGAAACACCATATATTTT. It specifies CATRTRGTGNTIYF.

This chain uses TRBV10-3 with TRBJ1-1, with 7 nucleotides matching TRBD1. The trim removed 4 bases at V and 0 bases at J, leaving 14 bases unmatched. The V gene's germline CDR1 is ENHRY and CDR2 SYGVKD. The CDR3 is 18 amino acids. CDR3 DNA: TGTGCCATCAGTGGACCTCGGGACAGCCGACACTTGAACACTGAAGCTTTCTTT. This codes for CAISGPRDSRHLNTEAFF.

This sequence joins TRBV27 and TRBJ1-4; tentatively, D is TRBD1 (5 bases). Trimming shortened V by 3 bases and J by 5 bases, and 7 bases separated the two germline ends. Per germline, CDR1 MNHEY and CDR2 SMNVEV (reference sequence). This CDR3 spans 13 amino acids. The CDR3 sequence: CASSLTVNEKLFF. In DNA, the CDR3 is TGTGCCAGCAGTTTGACAGTAAATGAAAAACTGTTTTTT.

This chain joins TRBV19 and TRBJ1-6, with D perhaps matching TRBD1 (6 bases). V was trimmed by 3 bases and J by 7 bases, leaving 13 bases between them. The CDR3 has 15 residues. CDR1 and CDR2 from the germline V gene are LNHDA and SQIVND (reference sequence). The CDR3 spells CASSMARGKNSPLHF. The CDR3 DNA sequence: TGTGCCAGTAGTATGGCCAGGGGAAAAAATTCACCCCTCCACTTT.

This chain links TRBV18 with TRBJ1-2, with TRBD1 matching 7 bases. Germline V CDR1 and CDR2: KGHSH, LQKENI. V dropped 3 bases and J dropped 8; count of bases not matched to a gene: 6. This CDR3 contains 13 residues. The CDR3 is CASSPEGAGGYTF. CDR3 DNA: TGTGCCAGCTCACCCGAGGGGGCGGGAGGCTACACCTTC.

Here the CDR3 DNA reads TGTGCCAGCAGCCTGGGGCCTAGCGGGGGAAATGAGCAGTTCTTC. Its protein product is CASSLGPSGGNEQFF. The chain carries TRBV11-1 and TRBJ2-1; 10 nucleotides align to TRBD2. V was pared by 5 bases and J by 7 bases, with 8 bases of the junction left unmatched. The CDR3 length is 15 residues. Looked up from germline, CDR1 is SGHAT and CDR2 is FQDESV (reference sequence). Full variable domain (remainder filled in from reference TRBV11-1 and TRBJ2-1): EAEVAQSPRYKITEKSQAVAFWCDPISGHATLYWYRQILGQGPELLVQFQDESVVDDSQLPKDRFSAERLKGVDSTLKIQPAELGDSAMYLCASSLGPSGGNEQFFGPGTRLTVL.

The gene calls are TRBV20-1 and TRBJ2-4; no reliable D call. Germline assignment: CDR1 DFQATT and CDR2 SNEGSKA (reference sequence). The V and J ends lost 4 bases and 9 bases respectively, with 10 bases between them. CDR3 size: 11 residues. The CDR3 region has the DNA TGCAGTGCTAAAAAGACGGGCATTCAGTACTTC. The encoded protein is CSAKKTGIQYF.

V is TRBV20-1 and J is TRBJ1-2; D perhaps matches TRBD1 (5 bases). The V and J ends lost 5 bases and 8 bases respectively, with 12 bases between them. This CDR3 is 11 amino acids long. The germline gives CDR1 DFQATT, CDR2 SNEGSKA (reference sequence). The CDR3, as DNA: TGCAGTGCTCCAGGGTGGGTCGGCTACACCTTC. This gives the protein CSAPGWVGYTF.

The V call is TRBV10-3, the J call TRBJ2-3, with 8 positions matching TRBD2. Trimming took 2 bases from V and 0 from J; bases not matched to a gene: 10. This CDR3 is built from 18 residues. CDR1 and CDR2 from the germline V gene are ENHRY and SYGVKD. In nucleotides, the CDR3 is TGTGCCATCAGTGAGAGGACTAGCTGGACTGTTAGCACAGATACGCAGTATTTT. Residues: CAISERTSWTVSTDTQYF.

The rearrangement joins TRBV19 to TRBJ1-1; 9 bases map to TRBD1. From germline, CDR1 is LNHDA and CDR2 SQIVND (reference sequence). With V trimmed by 4 bases and J by 4 bases, 4 bases remained unmatched. The CDR3 sequence is 14 residues long. The CDR3 region has the DNA TGTGCCAGTAGTAAGACAGGGGGGATCACTGAAGCTTTCTTT. Amino acid sequence: CASSKTGGITEAFF.

The rearrangement joins TRBV12-3 or TRBV12-4 to TRBJ1-1, with 7 bases lining up with TRBD1. With 5 bases clipped from V and 4 bases from J, the junction kept 4 bases outside the gene matches. The CDR3 consists of 13 residues. The CDR3 DNA reads as TGTGCCAGCAGTCAAGGGACAGCCACTGAAGCTTTCTTT. Its protein product is CASSQGTATEAFF.

The V gene is TRBV5-8, the J gene TRBJ1-3; no firm D call. V was pared by 4 bases and J by 0 bases, with 2 bases between. Germline CDR1 SGHTS, CDR2 YDEGEE. The CDR3 contains 12 residues. In DNA, the CDR3 is TGTGCCAGCAGCCTCTCTGGAAACACCATATATTTT. Protein sequence: CASSLSGNTIYF.